A single sample gave rise to the 26 T cell receptor beta chains below, sequenced in a study of CXCR3-negative and CXCR3-positive naive CD8 T cells. Carrying UMI labels, the TRB cDNA libraries were prepared through 5' RACE. TCRdb reprocessed the 5' RACE reads; each CDR3 protein has one entry and no DNA is given. Recorded here are 46,000 or so distinct CDR3 sequences; the top ten clones represent 1.5% to 2%. Specimen: naive CXCR3- CD8+ T cells from blood. Regarding subset: CD45RO-CCR7+CD27+CD95- naive CD8+ T cells lacking CXCR3 (TNR3-). These receptors all come from a human donor in good health. Some clones in this sample may be carry-over from other donors' samples.

V gene TRBV5-5 combines with J gene TRBJ2-3; with no DNA, the TCRdb D assignment of TRBD2 cannot be verified. Looked up from germline, CDR1 is SGHKS and CDR2 is YYEKEE (reference sequence). The CDR3 spans 15 residues. This chain's CDR3 is CASSLAGGLPDTQYF.

V usage is TRBV7-9 and J usage is TRBJ2-7; TCRdb's D call, TRBD1, is unchecked because there is no DNA. The CDR3 has 16 amino acids. The germline V gene encodes CDR1 SEHNR and CDR2 FQNEAQ (reference sequence). The CDR3 sequence: CASSLTPDRGPYEQYF.

This chain links TRBV6-4 with TRBJ2-2. The CDR3 spans 14 residues. Germline values: CDR1 MRHNA, CDR2 SNTAGT. CDR3 amino acids: CASSDGGNTGELFF.

The chain has TRBV28 and TRBJ2-4. The CDR3 has 13 amino acids. Germline V lookup: CDR1 MDHEN, CDR2 SYDVKM. The CDR3 protein is CASSDHHWAIQYF.

V usage is TRBV9 and J usage is TRBJ2-1. The CDR3 consists of 13 residues. The germline CDR1 and CDR2 sequences are SGDLS and YYNGEE. The CDR3 region is CASSSTDYNEQFF.

The gene calls are TRBV29-1 and TRBJ2-1. CDR3 length: 15 amino acids. From germline, CDR1 is SQVTM and CDR2 ANQGSEA. The CDR3 is CSVERVGTTYNEQFF.

The chain joins TRBV20-1 to TRBJ2-4; the TCRdb call, TRBD1, lacks DNA for checking. Looked up from germline, CDR1 is DFQATT and CDR2 is SNEGSKA (reference sequence). The CDR3 extends over 17 amino acids. This CDR3 reads CSAPRITPGVGGDIQYF.

The genes are TRBV28 and TRBJ1-1; checking the TCRdb D call of TRBD1 is not possible without DNA. CDR1 and CDR2 (germline): MDHEN, SYDVKM. CDR3 size: 14 residues. CDR3 sequence reads: CASSHSRGLLEAFF.

The genes are TRBV6-5 and TRBJ2-7; the D gene TCRdb calls, TRBD2, cannot be checked with no DNA. CDR1 is MNHEY, CDR2 SVGAGI, per germline. The CDR3 totals 16 residues. CDR3 in amino acids: CASSPGLAGGTYEQYF.

The chain uses TRBV6-5 and TRBJ1-1; TCRdb selects TRBD1, and the lack of DNA leaves this call unchecked. This CDR3 has 20 amino acids. The germline V gene encodes CDR1 MNHEY and CDR2 SVGAGI. The CDR3 loop reads CASSYDRIVGHPRGNTEAFF.

The V and J genes are TRBV5-1 and TRBJ2-7; TCRdb proposes TRBD1, but this gene call is untestable without DNA. Germline V gene data show CDR1 as SGHRS and CDR2 as YFSETQ. The length of the CDR3 is 14 residues. The CDR3 loop reads CASSPGDRSYEQYF.

The rearrangement uses TRBV28 and TRBJ2-2. The CDR3 contains 14 residues. From germline, CDR1 is MDHEN and CDR2 SYDVKM. Here the CDR3 reads CATSIVVDTGELFF.

The chain is built from TRBV29-1 and TRBJ1-4. CDR1 and CDR2 (germline): SQVTM, ANQGSEA. This CDR3 has 11 amino acids. The chain's CDR3 is CSVEGNEKLFF.

The chain joins TRBV5-1 to TRBJ2-7; TCRdb lists TRBD1, though no DNA is available to test this call. The CDR3 consists of 15 residues. CDR1 is SGHRS, CDR2 YFSETQ, per germline. CDR3 sequence: CASSLSTGDTYEQYF.

The CDR3: CASSSRDSYNEQFF. The rearrangement joins TRBV7-9 to TRBJ2-1. This CDR3 contains 14 residues. The germline V gene encodes CDR1 SEHNR and CDR2 FQNEAQ (reference sequence).

This chain connects TRBV29-1 to TRBJ1-1; the TCRdb call, TRBD1, lacks DNA for checking. The CDR3 covers 11 residues. Germline V gives CDR1 SQVTM, CDR2 ANQGSEA. The CDR3 region is CSGGAGGDAFF.

The chain couples TRBV20-1 to TRBJ2-7; the TCRdb call, TRBD1, lacks DNA for checking. This CDR3 region has 13 residues. Germline V CDR1 and CDR2: DFQATT, SNEGSKA (reference sequence). The CDR3 protein is CSATTGSSYEQYF.

The chain is built from TRBV5-6 and TRBJ2-3; TCRdb reports TRBD1, a call that lacks DNA to check it against. The length of the CDR3 is 14 residues. The germline gives CDR1 SGHDT, CDR2 YYEEEE. This chain's CDR3 is CASSLAGVPDTQYF.

This chain uses TRBV29-1 with TRBJ1-2. CDR3 length: 14 amino acids. Germline CDR1 is SQVTM and CDR2 is ANQGSEA. CDR3 region: CSVEEPEDYYGYTF.

The V call is TRBV14, the J call TRBJ2-1; TCRdb indicates TRBD2, and absent DNA this call remains unverified. This CDR3 is built from 17 residues. The germline gives CDR1 SGHDN, CDR2 FVKESK. CDR3 sequence: CASSQDIGLAGTYEQFF.

This chain connects TRBV10-2 to TRBJ2-1; TCRdb gives TRBD1 as the D gene, but with no DNA this cannot be confirmed. Looked up from germline, CDR1 is WSHSY and CDR2 is SAAADI. The CDR3 runs 15 residues. The CDR3 is CASSARQGMWNEQFF.

The chain employs TRBV28 and TRBJ2-7. The CDR3 length is 12 residues. CDR1 is MDHEN and CDR2 is SYDVKM in the germline V gene. The CDR3: CASSGPPYEQYF.

The J gene is TRBJ2-7, the V gene TRBV5-1. CDR3 length: 13 amino acids. Germline CDR1 and CDR2: SGHRS and YFSETQ. The CDR3 here is CASSLLGFHEQYF.

The chain links TRBV30 to TRBJ1-1; absent DNA, TCRdb's TRBD1 call cannot be checked. The CDR3 covers 16 residues. Looked up from germline, CDR1 is GTSNPN and CDR2 is SVGIG (reference sequence). CDR3 in amino acids: CAWSPTRPPLPLEAFF.

V usage is TRBV25-1 and J usage is TRBJ2-3; TCRdb reports TRBD2, a call that lacks DNA to check it against. Per germline, CDR1 MGHDK and CDR2 SYGVNS. The CDR3 spans 15 residues. The CDR3: CASSESAMGVDTQYF.

The chain carries TRBV5-8 and TRBJ2-1; TCRdb selects TRBD2, and the lack of DNA leaves this call unchecked. The CDR3 spans 15 residues. Germline loops: CDR1 SGHTS, CDR2 YDEGEE. CDR3: CASSLGLAGGYEQFF.